The 20 T cell receptor beta chains given below trace back to one sample, sequenced in a study of OX40 agonist ivuxolimab in advanced cancers. Clones were sequenced by immunoSEQ multiplex PCR, and TCRdb holds only the in-frame ones, with some missing. Counted here are fewer than 120,000 clones, over 85% occurring once; the ten biggest clones make up 0.27%. The material was CD4+ or CD8+ T cells sorted from blood, obtained in a trial of the OX40 agonist ivuxolimab. These receptors originate from an adult with an advanced solid tumor such as melanoma, head and neck, liver or kidney cancer.

The chain has TRBV19 and TRBJ2-6; D is unclear. The germline CDR1 and CDR2 sequences are LNHDA and SQIVND (reference sequence). The CDR3 totals 17 residues. V lost 4 bases, J lost 1 base, and 14 bases lay in between. CDR3 sequence (DNA): TGTGCCAGTAGTAAAGAACACGGAACTTCTGGGGCCAACGTCCTGACTTTC. The encoded protein is CASSKEHGTSGANVLTF.

The CDR3 sequence is CAWSARTGKKVIFYEQYF. CDR3 coding DNA: TGTGCCTGGAGTGCTAGGACAGGGAAAAAGGTCATCTTCTACGAGCAGTACTTC. The J gene is TRBJ2-7, the V gene TRBV30; 8 nucleotides align to TRBD1. The V segment lost 1 base and the J segment 3 bases; nucleotides outside the gene matches: 17. Germline CDR1 GTSNPN, CDR2 SVGIG (reference sequence). The CDR3 contains 18 residues.

This clone appeared a few times. The rearrangement uses TRBV18 and TRBJ1-1; D call uncertain. The length of the CDR3 is 14 residues. V shed 0 bases and J shed 4 bases, with 9 bases lying between them. The germline gives CDR1 KGHSH, CDR2 LQKENI. The CDR3 coding sequence is TGTGCCAGCTCACCACCGGTGGATGGCACTGAAGCTTTCTTT. It codes for CASSPPVDGTEAFF.

This chain uses TRBV29-1 with TRBJ1-1; D gene uncertain. The length of the CDR3 is 11 residues. V lost 4 bases and J 1 base, leaving 4 bases between the germline ends. The germline gives CDR1 SQVTM, CDR2 ANQGSEA. The CDR3 DNA is TGCAGCGTTGGACAGAACACTGAAGCTTTCTTT. Translation: CSVGQNTEAFF.

The J gene is TRBJ1-2, the V gene TRBV28; TRBD1 matches at 11 bases. J lost 6 bases, V lost 2 bases, and 5 bases had no gene match. Germline assignment: CDR1 MDHEN and CDR2 SYDVKM. The CDR3 runs 15 residues. CDR3: CASSLRTGGNDGYTF. The CDR3 coding sequence is TGTGCCAGCAGTTTAAGGACAGGGGGCAACGATGGCTACACCTTC.

The rearrangement joins TRBV15 to TRBJ2-7; 10 bases match TRBD2. V lost 3 bases, J lost 0 bases, and 2 bases stayed unmatched. Germline V gene sequence: CDR1 LNHNV, CDR2 YYDKDF (reference sequence). CDR3 length equals 15 residues. CDR3 region: CATSRLAGDSYEQYF. CDR3 coding DNA: TGTGCCACCAGCAGGCTAGCGGGGGACTCCTACGAGCAGTACTTC.

The chain is built from TRBV4-2 and TRBJ2-3; no definite D call. V dropped 1 base and J dropped 3 bases, with 11 bases sitting between them. The germline V gene has CDR1 LGHNA and CDR2 YNFKEQ. The CDR3 contains 15 residues. DNA for the CDR3: TGTGCCAGCAGCCAAGTTTCCCCAGAGACAGATACGCAGTATTTT. This gives the protein CASSQVSPETDTQYF.

For the CDR3, the DNA is TGCGCCAGCAGCCAATCCGCCCGGGAGAACACTGAAGCTTTCTTT. Translating gives CASSQSARENTEAFF. This chain joins TRBV4-3 and TRBJ1-1, with D uncertain. V shed 2 bases and J shed 1 base, with 11 bases lying between them. The CDR3 contains 15 residues. The germline V gene encodes CDR1 LGHNA and CDR2 YSLEER.

The chain couples TRBV28 to TRBJ1-1, with D possibly being TRBD1 (6 bases). CDR3 length equals 13 residues. Germline V gives CDR1 MDHEN, CDR2 SYDVKM. V lost 6 bases to trimming and J lost 8 bases, with 16 bases between them. In nucleotides, the CDR3 is TGTGCCAGCAGCCTACCAGGGGCTCCCGAAGCTTTCTTT. This translates into CASSLPGAPEAFF. Supplemented by reference TRBV28 and TRBJ1-1, the full variable domain reads DVKVTQSSRYLVKRTGEKVFLECVQDMDHENMFWYRQDPGLGLRLIYFSYDVKMKEKGDIPEGYSVSREKKERFSLILESASTNQTSMYLCASSLPGAPEAFFGQGTRLTVV.

CDR3: CAWKRGPYSTDTQYF. The CDR3 DNA reads TGTGCCTGGAAAAGAGGTCCTTATAGCACAGATACGCAGTATTTT. The rearrangement joins TRBV30 to TRBJ2-3; D unclear. The CDR3 loop spans 15 amino acids. Trimming pared 4 bases from V and 0 bases from J, leaving 14 bases between. CDR1 GTSNPN and CDR2 SVGIG come from the germline V gene (reference sequence).

V and J are TRBV29-1 and TRBJ1-4; 7 bases match TRBD1. The V gene's germline CDR1 is SQVTM and CDR2 ANQGSEA. V was clipped by 6 bases and J by 8 bases; unmatched bases: 3. The CDR3 runs 11 residues. CDR3 region: CSVGQSEKLFF. CDR3 nucleotides: TGCAGCGTGGGACAGTCAGAAAAACTGTTTTTT.

For the CDR3, the DNA is TGTGCCAGCAGCGTAGATCCCAAACGGGGGACTGAAGCTTTCTTT. It codes for CASSVDPKRGTEAFF. The rearrangement joins TRBV9 to TRBJ1-1; perhaps TRBD1 as D (5 bases). Germline CDR1 reads SGDLS; CDR2 reads YYNGEE. The CDR3 sequence is 15 residues long. Trimming pared 0 bases from V and 5 bases from J, leaving 14 bases between.

This chain uses TRBV10-3 with TRBJ2-1, with D tentatively TRBD1 (5 bases). The V gene's germline CDR1 is ENHRY and CDR2 SYGVKD. The CDR3 runs to 13 residues. V dropped 8 bases and J dropped 5 bases, with 13 bases sitting between them. CDR3 amino acids: CAISLRGNNEQFF. The CDR3 DNA sequence: TGTGCCATCTCTCTAAGGGGTAACAATGAGCAGTTCTTC.

This clone has only a few counts. This sample also contains other DNA sequences that code for the same CDR3. The CDR3 bases are TGTGCCAGCAGTTTATCACCAGCCCAAGAGACCCAGTACTTC. Residues: CASSLSPAQETQYF. The chain recombines TRBV27 with TRBJ2-5; D gene ambiguous. The V gene lost 0 bases and the J gene lost 1 base, with 6 bases spanning the gap. The CDR3 consists of 14 residues. From germline, CDR1 is MNHEY and CDR2 SMNVEV (reference sequence).

The V and J genes are TRBV6-5 and TRBJ1-5; 10 bases map to TRBD1. From germline, CDR1 is MNHEY and CDR2 SVGAGI. The CDR3 runs 15 residues. J was trimmed by 6 bases and V by 0 bases; bases with no gene match: 2. The DNA for the CDR3 is TGTGCCAGCAGTTACTCGGGGACAGGGGTTCAGCCCCAGCATTTT. It is translated as CASSYSGTGVQPQHF.

The chain couples TRBV4-2 to TRBJ2-1, with 9 bases lining up with TRBD2. CDR1 and CDR2 from the germline V gene are LGHNA and YNFKEQ. J lost 0 bases, V lost 0 bases, and 12 bases had no gene match. The CDR3 sequence is 20 residues long. The CDR3 loop is CASSQDEIAGALASYNEQFF. CDR3 DNA sequence: TGTGCCAGCAGCCAAGACGAGATAGCGGGGGCTCTAGCCTCCTACAATGAGCAGTTCTTC.

The chain employs TRBV9 and TRBJ2-7; D is uncertain. The germline CDR1 and CDR2 sequences are SGDLS and YYNGEE. Trimming stripped 0 bases from V and 3 bases from J, with 13 bases between. The CDR3 covers 15 residues. The CDR3 DNA follows: TGTGCCAGCAGCGTAGAACCGAACCTCCTCTACGAGCAGTACTTC. The encoded protein is CASSVEPNLLYEQYF.

The V and J genes are TRBV11-2 and TRBJ1-1; D unresolved. Looked up from germline, CDR1 is SGHAT and CDR2 is FQNNGV. The CDR3 consists of 11 residues. Trimming stripped 5 bases from V and 2 bases from J, with 3 bases between. The CDR3 protein is CASSHNTEAFF. Written as DNA, the CDR3 is TGTGCCAGCAGCCATAACACTGAAGCTTTCTTT.

The V and J genes are TRBV7-2 and TRBJ1-5, with TRBD1 as a possible D gene (5 bases). The CDR3 contains 15 residues. Germline values: CDR1 SGHTA, CDR2 FQGNSA. The V gene lost 2 bases and the J gene lost 3 bases, with 11 bases spanning the gap. The CDR3 is CASSLQGQFNQPQHF. Written as DNA, the CDR3 is TGTGCCAGCAGCTTACAGGGTCAGTTCAATCAGCCCCAGCATTTT.

V usage is TRBV7-2 and J usage is TRBJ1-2; 8 bases align to TRBD1. The CDR3 is 16 residues long. Trimming removed 2 bases from V and 2 bases from J; junction bases left unmatched: 7. CDR1 and CDR2 from the germline V gene are SGHTA and FQGNSA. CDR3 nucleotides: TGTGCCAGCAGCTTAATGACAGGGGCTACAAACTATGGCTACACCTTC. Its protein is CASSLMTGATNYGYTF.